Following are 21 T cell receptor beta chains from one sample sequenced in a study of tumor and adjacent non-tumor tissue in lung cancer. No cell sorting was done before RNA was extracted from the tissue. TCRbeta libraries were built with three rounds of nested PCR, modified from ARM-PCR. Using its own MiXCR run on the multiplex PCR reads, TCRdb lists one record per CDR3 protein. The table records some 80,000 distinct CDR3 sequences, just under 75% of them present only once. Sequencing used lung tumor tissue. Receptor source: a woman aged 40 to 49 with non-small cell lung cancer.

The CDR3 DNA reads TGTGTCAACAGCTTGGTACAGGGCATTGACGGCTACACCTTC. Encoded protein: CVNSLVQGIDGYTF. The V and J genes are TRBV5-5 and TRBJ1-2; a possible D gene is TRBD1 (6 bases). Looked up from germline, CDR1 is SGHKS and CDR2 is YYEKEE (reference sequence). The CDR3 runs to 14 residues.

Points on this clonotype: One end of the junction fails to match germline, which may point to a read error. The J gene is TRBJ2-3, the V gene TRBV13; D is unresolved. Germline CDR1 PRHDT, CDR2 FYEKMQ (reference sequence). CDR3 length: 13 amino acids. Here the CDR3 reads CVSSLRVTDTKYF. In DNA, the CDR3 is TGTGTCAGCAGCTTACGGGTCACAGATACGAAGTATTTT.

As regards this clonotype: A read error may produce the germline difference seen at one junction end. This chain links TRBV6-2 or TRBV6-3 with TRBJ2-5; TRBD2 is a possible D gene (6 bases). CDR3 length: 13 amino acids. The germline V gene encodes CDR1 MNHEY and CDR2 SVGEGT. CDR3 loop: CASSYREAETQYF. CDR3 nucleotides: TGTGCCAGCAGTTACAGGGAGGCAGAGACCCAATACTTC.

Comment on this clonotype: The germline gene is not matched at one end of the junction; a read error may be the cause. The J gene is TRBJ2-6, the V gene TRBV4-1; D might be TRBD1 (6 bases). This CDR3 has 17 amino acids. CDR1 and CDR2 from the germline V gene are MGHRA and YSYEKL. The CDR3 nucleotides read TGCGCCAGCAGCCTCGGACAGATAATAACTGGGGTCAACGTCCTAACTTTC. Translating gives CASSLGQIITGVNVLTF.

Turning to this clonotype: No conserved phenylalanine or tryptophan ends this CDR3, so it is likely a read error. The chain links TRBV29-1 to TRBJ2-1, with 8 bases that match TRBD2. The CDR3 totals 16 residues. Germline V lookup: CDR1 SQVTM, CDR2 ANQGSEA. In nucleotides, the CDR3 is TGTAGCGTTGAAGCAATGACTAGCGTGAGGGGGGGTGAGCAGTTCCTC. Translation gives CSVEAMTSVRGGEQFL.

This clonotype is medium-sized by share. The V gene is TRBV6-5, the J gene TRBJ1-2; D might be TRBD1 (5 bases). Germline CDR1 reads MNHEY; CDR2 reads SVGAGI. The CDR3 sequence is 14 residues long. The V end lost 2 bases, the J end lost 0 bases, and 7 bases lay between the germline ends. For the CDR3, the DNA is TGTGCCAGCAGTTACCAGGGAGCTAACTATGGCTACACCTTC. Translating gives CASSYQGANYGYTF.

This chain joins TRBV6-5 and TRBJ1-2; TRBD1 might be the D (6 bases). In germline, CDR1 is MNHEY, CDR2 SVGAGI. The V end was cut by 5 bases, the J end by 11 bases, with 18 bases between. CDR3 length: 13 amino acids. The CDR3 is CASSPTGTYEYTF. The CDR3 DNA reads TGTGCCAGCAGTCCCACAGGGACCTATGAGTACACCTTC.

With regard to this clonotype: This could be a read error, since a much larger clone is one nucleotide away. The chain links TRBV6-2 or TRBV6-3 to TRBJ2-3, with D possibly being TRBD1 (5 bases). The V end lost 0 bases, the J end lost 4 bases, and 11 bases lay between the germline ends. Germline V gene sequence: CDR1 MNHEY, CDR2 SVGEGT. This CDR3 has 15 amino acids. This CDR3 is CASSYSFGRADTQYF. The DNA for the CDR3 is TGTGCCAGCAGTTACTCCTTTGGCAGGGCAGATACGCAGTATTTT.

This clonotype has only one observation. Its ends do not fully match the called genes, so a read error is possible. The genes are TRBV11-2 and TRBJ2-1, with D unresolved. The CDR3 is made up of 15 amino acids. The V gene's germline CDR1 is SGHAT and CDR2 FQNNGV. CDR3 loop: CASKLGVGSYNKQFF. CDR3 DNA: TGTGCCAGCAAGCTTGGCGTAGGCTCCTACAATAAGCAGTTCTTC.

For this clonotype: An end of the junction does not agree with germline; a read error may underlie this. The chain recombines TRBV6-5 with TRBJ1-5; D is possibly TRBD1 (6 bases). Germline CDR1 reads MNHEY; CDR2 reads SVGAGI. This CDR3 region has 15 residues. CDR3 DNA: TGTGCCAGCAGTCTCGGGACATTTAACAGTCAGCCCCTGCATTTT. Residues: CASSLGTFNSQPLHF.

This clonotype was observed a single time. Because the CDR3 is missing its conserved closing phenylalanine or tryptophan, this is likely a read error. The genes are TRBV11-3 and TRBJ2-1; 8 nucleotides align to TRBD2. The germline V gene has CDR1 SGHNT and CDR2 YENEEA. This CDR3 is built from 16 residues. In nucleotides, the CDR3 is TGTGTCAGCAGTAGGCAGGGCGTAGCGGGATACAATGAGCAGTTCCTC. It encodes CVSSRQGVAGYNEQFL.

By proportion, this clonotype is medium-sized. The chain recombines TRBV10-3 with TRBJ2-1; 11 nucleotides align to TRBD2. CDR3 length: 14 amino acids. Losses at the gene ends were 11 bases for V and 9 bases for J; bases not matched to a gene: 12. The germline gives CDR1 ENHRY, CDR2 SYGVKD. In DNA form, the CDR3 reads TGTGCCGCCGGAGTAGCGGGAGGGCCAGGTGAGCAGTTCTTC. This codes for CAAGVAGGPGEQFF.

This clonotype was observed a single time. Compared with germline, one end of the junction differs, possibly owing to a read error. For the CDR3, the DNA is TGCGCCAGCAGTGAGGACAGGATGGCCACAGATACGCATTTTTTT. Its translation is CASSEDRMATDTHFF. The chain combines TRBV10-2 with TRBJ2-3; TRBD1 might be the D (6 bases). In germline, CDR1 is WSHSY, CDR2 SAAADI. The CDR3 runs to 15 residues.

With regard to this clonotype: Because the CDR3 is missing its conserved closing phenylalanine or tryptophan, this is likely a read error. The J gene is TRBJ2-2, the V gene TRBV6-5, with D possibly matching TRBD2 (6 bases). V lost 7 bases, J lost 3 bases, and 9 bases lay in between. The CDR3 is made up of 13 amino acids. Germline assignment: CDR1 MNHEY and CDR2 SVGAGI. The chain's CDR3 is CASKTGDTGELFI. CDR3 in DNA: TGTGCCAGCAAGACGGGGGACACCGGGGAGCTGTTTATT.

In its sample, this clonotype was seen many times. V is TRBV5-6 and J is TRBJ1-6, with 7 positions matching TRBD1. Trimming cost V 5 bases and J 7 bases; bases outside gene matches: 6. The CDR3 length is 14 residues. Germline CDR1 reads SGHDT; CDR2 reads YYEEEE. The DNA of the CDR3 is TGTGCCAGCAGAAAGGGGGCGGCGAATTCACCCCTCCACTTT. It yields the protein CASRKGAANSPLHF.

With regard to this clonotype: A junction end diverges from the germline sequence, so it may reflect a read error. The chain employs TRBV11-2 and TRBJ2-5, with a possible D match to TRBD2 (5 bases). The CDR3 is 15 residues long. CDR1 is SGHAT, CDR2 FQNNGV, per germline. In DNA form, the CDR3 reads TGTGCCAGCGGCTTATTCGCCGGGATCGAAGAGGCCCAGTACTTC. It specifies CASGLFAGIEEAQYF.

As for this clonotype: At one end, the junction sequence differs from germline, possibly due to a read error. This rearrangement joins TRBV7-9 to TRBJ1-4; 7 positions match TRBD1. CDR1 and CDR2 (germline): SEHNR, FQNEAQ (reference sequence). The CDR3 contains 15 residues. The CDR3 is CASSLRQGRNENLFF. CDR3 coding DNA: TGTGCCAGCAGCCTCAGACAGGGAAGGAATGAAAATCTGTTTTTT.

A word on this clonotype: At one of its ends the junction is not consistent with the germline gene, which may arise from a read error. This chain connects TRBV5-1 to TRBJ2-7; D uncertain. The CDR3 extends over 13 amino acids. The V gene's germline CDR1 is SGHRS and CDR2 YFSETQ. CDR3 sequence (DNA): TGCGCCAGTAGCTTTTGTGTCTCGGACGAGCAGTACTTC. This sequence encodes CASSFCVSDEQYF. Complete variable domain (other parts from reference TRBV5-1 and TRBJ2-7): KAGVTQTPRYLIKTRGQQVTLSCSPISGHRSVSWYQQTPGQGLQFLFEYFSETQRNKGNFPGRFSGRQFSNSRSEMNVSTLELGDSALYLCASSFCVSDEQYFGPGTRLTVT.

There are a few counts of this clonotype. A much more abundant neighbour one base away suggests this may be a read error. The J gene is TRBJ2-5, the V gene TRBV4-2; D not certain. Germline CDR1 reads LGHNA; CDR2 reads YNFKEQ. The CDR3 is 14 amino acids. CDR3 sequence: CVSSQDSQKETQYF. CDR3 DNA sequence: TGTGTCAGCAGCCAAGATTCGCAGAAAGAGACCCAGTACTTC.

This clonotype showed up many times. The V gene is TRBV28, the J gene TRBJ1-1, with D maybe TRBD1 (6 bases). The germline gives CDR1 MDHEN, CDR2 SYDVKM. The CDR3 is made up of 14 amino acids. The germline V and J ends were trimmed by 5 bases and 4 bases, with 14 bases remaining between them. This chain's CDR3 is CASSEQGERTEAFF. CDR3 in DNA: TGTGCCAGCAGTGAACAGGGAGAGCGCACTGAAGCTTTCTTT. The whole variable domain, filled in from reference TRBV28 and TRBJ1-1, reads DVKVTQSSRYLVKRTGEKVFLECVQDMDHENMFWYRQDPGLGLRLIYFSYDVKMKEKGDIPEGYSVSREKKERFSLILESASTNQTSMYLCASSEQGERTEAFFGQGTRLTVV.

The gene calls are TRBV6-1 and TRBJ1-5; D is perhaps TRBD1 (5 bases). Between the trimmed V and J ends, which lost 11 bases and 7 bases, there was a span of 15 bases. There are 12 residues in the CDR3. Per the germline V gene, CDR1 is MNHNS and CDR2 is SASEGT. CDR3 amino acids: CADSDPLQPQHF. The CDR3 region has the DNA TGTGCCGACAGTGATCCCCTACAGCCCCAGCATTTT.